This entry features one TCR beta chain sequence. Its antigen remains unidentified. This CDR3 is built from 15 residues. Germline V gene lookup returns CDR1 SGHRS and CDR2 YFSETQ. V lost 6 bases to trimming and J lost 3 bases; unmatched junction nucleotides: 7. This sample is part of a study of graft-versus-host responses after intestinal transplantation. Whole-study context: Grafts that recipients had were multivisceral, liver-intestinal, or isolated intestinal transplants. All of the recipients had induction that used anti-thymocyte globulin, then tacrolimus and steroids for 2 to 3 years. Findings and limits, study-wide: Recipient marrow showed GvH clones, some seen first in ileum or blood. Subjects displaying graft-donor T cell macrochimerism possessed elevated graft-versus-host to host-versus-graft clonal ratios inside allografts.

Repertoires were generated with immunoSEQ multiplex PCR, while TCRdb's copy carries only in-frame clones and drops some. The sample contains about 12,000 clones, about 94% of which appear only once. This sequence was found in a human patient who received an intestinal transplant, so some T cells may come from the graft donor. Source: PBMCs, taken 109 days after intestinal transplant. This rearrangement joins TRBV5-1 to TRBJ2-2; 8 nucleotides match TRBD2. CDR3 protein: CASTPSGRDTGELFF. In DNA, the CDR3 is TGCGCCAGCACCCCTAGCGGGCGGGACACCGGGGAGCTGTTTTTT. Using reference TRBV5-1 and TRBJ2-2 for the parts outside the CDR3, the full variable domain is KAGVTQTPRYLIKTRGQQVTLSCSPISGHRSVSWYQQTPGQGLQFLFEYFSETQRNKGNFPGRFSGRQFSNSRSEMNVSTLELGDSALYLCASTPSGRDTGELFFGEGSRLTVL.